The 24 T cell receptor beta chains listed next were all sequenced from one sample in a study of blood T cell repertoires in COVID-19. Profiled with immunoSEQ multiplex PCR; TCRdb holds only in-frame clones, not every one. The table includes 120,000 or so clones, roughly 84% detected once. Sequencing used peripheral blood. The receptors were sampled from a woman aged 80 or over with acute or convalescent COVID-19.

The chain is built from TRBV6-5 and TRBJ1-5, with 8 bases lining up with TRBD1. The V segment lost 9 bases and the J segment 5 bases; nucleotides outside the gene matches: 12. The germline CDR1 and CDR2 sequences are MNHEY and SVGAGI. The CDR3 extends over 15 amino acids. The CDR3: CASSFGTGMDQPQHF. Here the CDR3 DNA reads TGTGCCAGTTCCTTCGGGACAGGTATGGATCAGCCCCAGCATTTT.

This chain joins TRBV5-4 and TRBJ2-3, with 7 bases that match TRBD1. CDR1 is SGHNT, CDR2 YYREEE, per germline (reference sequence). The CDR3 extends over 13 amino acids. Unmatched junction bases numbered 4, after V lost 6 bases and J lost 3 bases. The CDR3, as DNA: TGTGCCAGCACCATACAGGGGACAGATACGCAGTATTTT. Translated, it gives CASTIQGTDTQYF.

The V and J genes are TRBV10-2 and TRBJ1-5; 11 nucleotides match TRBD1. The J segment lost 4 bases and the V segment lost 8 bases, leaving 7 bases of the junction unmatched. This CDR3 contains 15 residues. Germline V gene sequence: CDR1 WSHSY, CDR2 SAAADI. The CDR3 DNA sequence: TGCGCCAGCCGCCGGGACAGGGGGTATAATCAGCCCCAGCATTTT. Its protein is CASRRDRGYNQPQHF.

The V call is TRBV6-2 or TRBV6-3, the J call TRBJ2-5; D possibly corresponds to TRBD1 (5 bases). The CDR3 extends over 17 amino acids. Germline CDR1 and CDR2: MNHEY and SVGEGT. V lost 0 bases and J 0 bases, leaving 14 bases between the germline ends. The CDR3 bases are TGTGCCAGCAGTTACTCATCAGGGTCCCCTTACCAAGAGACCCAGTACTTC. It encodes CASSYSSGSPYQETQYF.

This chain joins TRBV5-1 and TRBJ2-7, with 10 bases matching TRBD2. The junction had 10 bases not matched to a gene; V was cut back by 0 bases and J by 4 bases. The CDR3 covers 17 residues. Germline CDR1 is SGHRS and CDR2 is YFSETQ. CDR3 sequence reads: CASSLAYLAGGVYEQYF. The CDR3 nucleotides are TGCGCCAGCAGCTTGGCTTATTTAGCGGGGGGCGTTTACGAGCAGTACTTC.

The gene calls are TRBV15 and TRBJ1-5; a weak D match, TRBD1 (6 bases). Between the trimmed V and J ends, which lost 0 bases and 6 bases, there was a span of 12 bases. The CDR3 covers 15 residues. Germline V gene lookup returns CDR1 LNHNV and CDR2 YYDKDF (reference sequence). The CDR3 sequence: CATSRDIGGSQPQHF. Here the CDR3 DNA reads TGTGCCACCAGCAGAGATATTGGGGGCAGTCAGCCCCAGCATTTT. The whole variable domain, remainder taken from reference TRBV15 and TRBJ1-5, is DAMVIQNPRYQVTQFGKPVTLSCSQTLNHNVMYWYQQKSSQAPKLLFHYYDKDFNNEADTPDNFQSRRPNTSFCFLDIRSPGLGDTAMYLCATSRDIGGSQPQHFGDGTRLSIL.

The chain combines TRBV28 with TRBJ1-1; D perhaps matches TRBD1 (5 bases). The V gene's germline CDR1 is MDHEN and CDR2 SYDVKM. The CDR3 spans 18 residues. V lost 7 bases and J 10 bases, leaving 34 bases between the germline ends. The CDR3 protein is CASTLPGGGREIPGVAFF. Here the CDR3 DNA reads TGTGCCAGCACCCTACCGGGGGGAGGGCGCGAGATACCCGGTGTAGCTTTCTTT. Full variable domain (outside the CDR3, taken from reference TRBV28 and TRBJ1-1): DVKVTQSSRYLVKRTGEKVFLECVQDMDHENMFWYRQDPGLGLRLIYFSYDVKMKEKGDIPEGYSVSREKKERFSLILESASTNQTSMYLCASTLPGGGREIPGVAFFGQGTRLTVV.

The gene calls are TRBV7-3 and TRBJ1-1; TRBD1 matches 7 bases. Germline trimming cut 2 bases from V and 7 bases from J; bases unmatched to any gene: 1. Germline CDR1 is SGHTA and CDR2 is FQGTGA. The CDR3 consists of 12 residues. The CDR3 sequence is CASSLQGDEAFF. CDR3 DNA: TGTGCCAGCAGCTTACAGGGGGATGAAGCTTTCTTT.

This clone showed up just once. The chain's CDR3 is CASSELWTSNEKLFF. CDR3 DNA: TGTGCCAGCAGTGAACTGTGGACTTCTAATGAAAAACTGTTTTTT. The J gene is TRBJ1-4, the V gene TRBV2, with D unclear. The germline gives CDR1 SNHLY, CDR2 FYNNEI. This CDR3 is 15 amino acids long. V shed 2 bases and J shed 3 bases, with 10 bases lying between them.

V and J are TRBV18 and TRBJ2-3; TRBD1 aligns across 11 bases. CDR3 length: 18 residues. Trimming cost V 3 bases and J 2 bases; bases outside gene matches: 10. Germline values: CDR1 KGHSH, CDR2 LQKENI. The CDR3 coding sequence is TGTGCCAGCTCACCCCCAATGGGGACAGGGGGGATCACAGATACGCAGTATTTT. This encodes CASSPPMGTGGITDTQYF.

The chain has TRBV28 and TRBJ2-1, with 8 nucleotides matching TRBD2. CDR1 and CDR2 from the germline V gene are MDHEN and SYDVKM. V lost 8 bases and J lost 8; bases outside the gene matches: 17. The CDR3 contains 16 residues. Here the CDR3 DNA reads TGTGCCAGCTCGGGCCTCGGGGGGGAGTACATGGATGAGCAGTTCTTC. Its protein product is CASSGLGGEYMDEQFF.

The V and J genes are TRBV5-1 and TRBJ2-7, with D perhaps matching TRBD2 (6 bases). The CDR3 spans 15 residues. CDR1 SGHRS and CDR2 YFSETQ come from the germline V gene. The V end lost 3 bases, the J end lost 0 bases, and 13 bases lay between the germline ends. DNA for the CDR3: TGCGCCAGCAGCTCCCGGGGGATACCCTCCTACGAGCAGTACTTC. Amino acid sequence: CASSSRGIPSYEQYF.

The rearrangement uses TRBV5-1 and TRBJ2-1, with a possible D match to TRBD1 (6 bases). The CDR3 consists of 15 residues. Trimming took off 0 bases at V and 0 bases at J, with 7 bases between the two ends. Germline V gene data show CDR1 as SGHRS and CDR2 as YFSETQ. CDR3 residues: CASSLATGSYNEQFF. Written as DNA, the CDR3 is TGCGCCAGCAGCTTGGCGACAGGCTCCTACAATGAGCAGTTCTTC.

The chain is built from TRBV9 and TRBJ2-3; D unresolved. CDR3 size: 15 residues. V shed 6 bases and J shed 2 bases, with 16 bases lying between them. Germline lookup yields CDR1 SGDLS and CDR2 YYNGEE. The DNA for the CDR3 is TGTGCCAGCACCCCAGGCTTCAGCTACACAGATACGCAGTATTTT. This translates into CASTPGFSYTDTQYF.

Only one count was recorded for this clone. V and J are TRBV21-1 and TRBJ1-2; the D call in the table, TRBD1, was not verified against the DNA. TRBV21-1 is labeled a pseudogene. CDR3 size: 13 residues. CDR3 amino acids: CASSTRPGRLDTF. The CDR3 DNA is TGTGCCAGCAGCACACGGCCAGGTAGGTTGGACACCTTC.

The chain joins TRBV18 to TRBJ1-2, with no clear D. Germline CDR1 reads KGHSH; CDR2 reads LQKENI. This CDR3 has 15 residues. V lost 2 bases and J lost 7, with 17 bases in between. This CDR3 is CASSPESESGGGYTF. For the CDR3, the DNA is TGTGCCAGCTCACCAGAATCGGAATCAGGTGGTGGCTACACCTTC.

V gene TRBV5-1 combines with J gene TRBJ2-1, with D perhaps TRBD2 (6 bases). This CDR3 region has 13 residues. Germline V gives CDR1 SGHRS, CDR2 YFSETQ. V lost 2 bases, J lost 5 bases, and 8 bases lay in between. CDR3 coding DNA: TGCGCCAGCAGCTTACTAGCTGACAATGAGCAGTTCTTC. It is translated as CASSLLADNEQFF.

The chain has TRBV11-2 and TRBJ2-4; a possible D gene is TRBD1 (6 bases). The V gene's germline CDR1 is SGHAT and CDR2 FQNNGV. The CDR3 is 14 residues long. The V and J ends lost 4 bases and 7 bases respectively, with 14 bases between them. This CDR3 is CASSSGQHFNIQYF. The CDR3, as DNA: TGTGCCAGCAGCTCGGGACAACATTTTAACATTCAGTACTTC.

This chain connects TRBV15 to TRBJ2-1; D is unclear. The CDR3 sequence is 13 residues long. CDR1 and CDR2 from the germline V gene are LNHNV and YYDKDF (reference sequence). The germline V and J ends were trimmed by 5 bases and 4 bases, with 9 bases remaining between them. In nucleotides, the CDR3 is TGTGCCACCAGCGGCAGCGTTTACAATGAGCAGTTCTTC. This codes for CATSGSVYNEQFF.

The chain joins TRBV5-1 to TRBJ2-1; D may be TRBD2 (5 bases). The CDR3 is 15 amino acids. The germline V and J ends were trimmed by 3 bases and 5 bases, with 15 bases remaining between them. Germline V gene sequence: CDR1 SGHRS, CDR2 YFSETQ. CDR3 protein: CASSSGNGGHNEQFF. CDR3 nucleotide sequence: TGCGCCAGCAGCTCAGGAAACGGAGGACACAATGAGCAGTTCTTC.

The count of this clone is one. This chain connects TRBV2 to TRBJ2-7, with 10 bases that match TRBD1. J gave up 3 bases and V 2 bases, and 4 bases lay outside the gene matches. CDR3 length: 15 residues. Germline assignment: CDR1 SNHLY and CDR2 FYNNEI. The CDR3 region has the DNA TGTGCCAGCAGTGAATATGGGACAGGGGACTACGAGCAGTACTTC. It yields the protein CASSEYGTGDYEQYF. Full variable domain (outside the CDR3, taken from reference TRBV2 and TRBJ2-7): EPEVTQTPSHQVTQMGQEVILRCVPISNHLYFYWYRQILGQKVEFLVSFYNNEISEKSEIFDDQFSVERPDGSNFTLKIRSTKLEDSAMYFCASSEYGTGDYEQYFGPGTRLTVT.

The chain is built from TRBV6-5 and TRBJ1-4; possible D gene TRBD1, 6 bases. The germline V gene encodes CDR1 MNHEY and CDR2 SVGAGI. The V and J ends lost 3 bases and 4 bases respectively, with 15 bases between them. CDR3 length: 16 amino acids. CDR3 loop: CASSYSQGFRNEKLFF. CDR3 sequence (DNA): TGTGCCAGCAGTTATTCCCAGGGGTTCCGTAATGAAAAACTGTTTTTT.

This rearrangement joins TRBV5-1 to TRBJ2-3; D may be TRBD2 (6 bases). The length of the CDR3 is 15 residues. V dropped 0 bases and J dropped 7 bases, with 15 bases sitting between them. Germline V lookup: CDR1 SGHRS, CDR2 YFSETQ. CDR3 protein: CASSLGPSEGNTQYF. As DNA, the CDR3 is TGCGCCAGCAGCTTGGGTCCTAGCGAGGGAAATACGCAGTATTTT.

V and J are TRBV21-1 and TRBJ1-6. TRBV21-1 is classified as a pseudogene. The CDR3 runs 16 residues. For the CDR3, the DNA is TGTGCCAGCAGCAAAGTTCGGGAGGGAGATAATTCACCCCTCCACTTT. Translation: CASSKVREGDNSPLHF.